The 28 T cell receptor beta chains in this list originate from one sample, sequenced in a study of blood T cell repertoires in COVID-19. Sequencing used immunoSEQ multiplex PCR; TCRdb keeps in-frame clones, though not all of them. The data contain about 200,000 clones, around 84% of them singletons. Sequenced sample: peripheral blood. Receptor source: a man aged 60-69 years with acute or convalescent COVID-19.

The V call is TRBV6-5, the J call TRBJ1-1; TRBD1 matches at 8 bases. CDR3 length: 13 amino acids. The J segment lost 5 bases and the V segment lost 10 bases, leaving 9 bases of the junction unmatched. The germline gives CDR1 MNHEY, CDR2 SVGAGI. The CDR3 region has the DNA TGTGCCATCCGGACAGGGCGGGGGACTGAAGCTTTCTTT. Translation gives CAIRTGRGTEAFF.

The chain has TRBV6-5 and TRBJ2-3; 7 positions agree with TRBD1. The CDR3 has 16 residues. The germline V gene has CDR1 MNHEY and CDR2 SVGAGI. V lost 4 bases, J lost 3 bases, and 10 bases stayed unmatched. The CDR3 loop reads CASSSGQGERTDTQYF. Written as DNA, the CDR3 is TGTGCCAGCAGTTCCGGGCAGGGGGAAAGGACAGATACGCAGTATTTT.

J is TRBJ2-7 and V is TRBV6-5, with 8 positions matching TRBD1. The CDR3 is 15 residues long. J gave up 2 bases and V 6 bases, and 9 bases lay outside the gene matches. In germline, CDR1 is MNHEY, CDR2 SVGAGI. The chain's CDR3 is CASRDPGQATYEQYF. DNA of the CDR3: TGTGCCAGCAGAGACCCGGGACAGGCCACCTACGAGCAGTACTTC.

The chain links TRBV7-8 to TRBJ1-4, with D hard to call. Germline CDR1 reads SGHVS; CDR2 reads FQNEAQ. Trimming took 0 bases from V and 8 from J, leaving 13 bases between them. The CDR3 runs 15 residues. The chain's CDR3 is CASSLAGGKGEKLFF. The CDR3 coding sequence is TGTGCCAGCAGCTTAGCTGGAGGGAAGGGCGAAAAACTGTTTTTT.

The chain has TRBV9 and TRBJ2-1; D is unclear. This CDR3 contains 15 residues. The V end was cut by 6 bases, the J end by 1 base, with 14 bases between. Germline V gene sequence: CDR1 SGDLS, CDR2 YYNGEE. CDR3 bases: TGTGCCAGCACCCCCGATGGCAGTTCCTACAATGAGCAGTTCTTC. Translating it yields CASTPDGSSYNEQFF.

This chain joins TRBV19 and TRBJ1-4; D gene unclear. CDR3 length: 15 residues. CDR1 is LNHDA and CDR2 is SQIVND in the germline V gene (reference sequence). Trimming cost V 2 bases and J 2 bases, with 9 bases left between them. The CDR3 here is CASSIYGNTNEKLFF. CDR3 bases: TGTGCCAGTAGTATATACGGGAATACTAATGAAAAACTGTTTTTT.

This chain connects TRBV6-1 to TRBJ2-2; perhaps TRBD1 as D (6 bases). The CDR3 is made up of 15 amino acids. Germline loops: CDR1 MNHNS, CDR2 SASEGT. The germline V and J ends were trimmed by 3 bases and 5 bases, with 13 bases remaining between them. For the CDR3, the DNA is TGTGCCAGCAGTGATGCAGGGGCTGGGACCGGGGAGCTGTTTTTT. Residues: CASSDAGAGTGELFF.

The gene calls are TRBV5-4 and TRBJ1-1; D perhaps matches TRBD1 (5 bases). The CDR3 has 12 amino acids. Germline V gene data show CDR1 as SGHNT and CDR2 as YYREEE (reference sequence). V gave up 5 bases and J gave up 11 bases, with 16 bases separating them. The CDR3 loop reads CASRVMGQGAFF. Here the CDR3 DNA reads TGTGCCAGCAGGGTCATGGGGCAGGGTGCTTTCTTT.

The V call is TRBV27, the J call TRBJ1-1, with a weak D call TRBD1 (5 bases). Germline V gene sequence: CDR1 MNHEY, CDR2 SMNVEV (reference sequence). The CDR3 sequence is 14 residues long. With 2 bases removed from V and 3 bases from J, the gap between germline ends came to 10 bases. As DNA, the CDR3 is TGTGCCAGCAGTTTAACTCTCAGGGACACTGAAGCTTTCTTT. Residues: CASSLTLRDTEAFF.

This chain links TRBV19 with TRBJ2-2, with D perhaps matching TRBD1 (6 bases). Germline V lookup: CDR1 LNHDA, CDR2 SQIVND (reference sequence). There are 14 residues in the CDR3. Trimming took 5 bases from V and 2 from J, leaving 9 bases between them. The CDR3 spells CASSGQINTGELFF. Here the CDR3 DNA reads TGTGCCAGTAGTGGACAGATTAACACCGGGGAGCTGTTTTTT.

This clone has only one observation. The chain has TRBV5-1 and TRBJ1-3; 10 bases line up with TRBD1. Germline V gene sequence: CDR1 SGHRS, CDR2 YFSETQ. V lost 0 bases and J lost 2; bases outside the gene matches: 8. The CDR3 spans 18 residues. The CDR3 DNA follows: TGCGCCAGCAGCTTGGCCTCCCGGGGACAGGGGCCTGGAAACACCATATATTTT. It yields the protein CASSLASRGQGPGNTIYF.

V gene TRBV29-1 combines with J gene TRBJ1-1; 9 bases align to TRBD1. The J segment lost 0 bases and the V segment lost 6 bases, leaving 5 bases of the junction unmatched. The length of the CDR3 is 14 residues. Germline lookup yields CDR1 SQVTM and CDR2 ANQGSEA. CDR3 residues: CSVRGQGLNTEAFF. CDR3 in DNA: TGCAGCGTGCGGGGACAGGGTCTGAACACTGAAGCTTTCTTT.

The chain is built from TRBV19 and TRBJ2-1; 8 bases match TRBD2. Germline CDR1 and CDR2: LNHDA and SQIVND (reference sequence). Trimming took 11 bases from V and 3 from J; bases not matched to a gene: 3. The CDR3 has 12 amino acids. DNA for the CDR3: TGTGCCCATCGGGGGGGCTACAATGAGCAGTTCTTC. This translates into CAHRGGYNEQFF.

The rearrangement joins TRBV4-1 to TRBJ2-2, with TRBD1 matching 9 bases. The CDR3 consists of 19 residues. J lost 2 bases, V lost 4 bases, and 14 bases had no gene match. CDR1 is MGHRA and CDR2 is YSYEKL in the germline V gene. CDR3 loop: CASSRHTRTGVSNTGELFF. The CDR3 DNA reads as TGCGCCAGCAGCCGCCATACCCGGACAGGGGTTAGCAACACCGGGGAGCTGTTTTTT.

This clone was counted a few times. The chain is built from TRBV7-2 and TRBJ2-1; TRBD2 matches at 7 bases. V shed 5 bases and J 7 bases; nucleotides not matched to a gene: 11. This CDR3 is 15 amino acids long. Germline V gene lookup returns CDR1 SGHTA and CDR2 FQGNSA. The CDR3 sequence is CASSPPGLVANEQFF. The CDR3 coding sequence is TGTGCCAGCAGCCCCCCAGGACTAGTGGCTAATGAGCAGTTCTTC.

The J gene is TRBJ1-5, the V gene TRBV29-1, with a weak D call TRBD1 (6 bases). V dropped 4 bases and J dropped 7 bases, with 11 bases sitting between them. The CDR3 length is 12 residues. The germline V gene encodes CDR1 SQVTM and CDR2 ANQGSEA. Written as DNA, the CDR3 is TGCAGCGTTGGGGGGCTAGGGCAGCCCCAGCATTTT. Its protein is CSVGGLGQPQHF.

The rearrangement uses TRBV4-3 and TRBJ1-3; D ambiguous. V gave up 0 bases and J gave up 4 bases, with 19 bases separating them. CDR3 size: 18 residues. In germline, CDR1 is LGHNA, CDR2 YSLEER. In nucleotides, the CDR3 is TGCGCCAGCAGCCAAGATCCGGTCCGGGGATTATCCGGAAACACCATATATTTT. Translating gives CASSQDPVRGLSGNTIYF.

The J gene is TRBJ1-3, the V gene TRBV6-5; TRBD1 is a possible D gene (6 bases). The germline V gene has CDR1 MNHEY and CDR2 SVGAGI. The CDR3 is 14 residues long. The ends were cut back, 5 bases at V and 9 bases at J, with 17 bases in the middle. CDR3 amino acids: CASSPDSLFVTIYF. The CDR3 region has the DNA TGTGCCAGCAGTCCGGACAGCCTGTTTGTCACCATATATTTT.

V usage is TRBV6-5 and J usage is TRBJ2-5, with 8 bases fitting TRBD2. V shed 5 bases and J 7 bases; nucleotides not matched to a gene: 9. Germline lookup yields CDR1 MNHEY and CDR2 SVGAGI. The CDR3 totals 14 residues. CDR3 protein: CASSPPGGAATQYF. DNA for the CDR3: TGTGCCAGCAGTCCCCCGGGGGGGGCGGCGACCCAGTACTTC.

This clone was observed a single time. The chain has TRBV7-2 and TRBJ1-4; D is unclear. The CDR3 covers 16 residues. Germline V gene data show CDR1 as SGHTA and CDR2 as FQGNSA. V lost 1 base, J lost 0 bases, and 9 bases lay in between. This CDR3 reads CASSLGRGTTNEKLFF. The CDR3 DNA reads TGTGCCAGCAGCTTAGGACGGGGAACAACTAATGAAAAACTGTTTTTT.

The rearrangement joins TRBV7-3 to TRBJ1-4; D is unresolved. The V end was cut by 2 bases, the J end by 6 bases, with 10 bases between. Germline CDR1 reads SGHTA; CDR2 reads FQGTGA. The CDR3 sequence is 14 residues long. The CDR3 protein is CASSLRGGDEKLFF. The CDR3 region has the DNA TGTGCCAGCAGCTTACGGGGAGGCGATGAAAAACTGTTTTTT.

The chain combines TRBV6-5 with TRBJ1-1; 7 bases align to TRBD1. V lost 4 bases to trimming and J lost 2 bases; unmatched junction nucleotides: 7. The CDR3 loop spans 15 amino acids. Germline V gene data show CDR1 as MNHEY and CDR2 as SVGAGI. The CDR3 spells CASSSYNRGNTEAFF. In nucleotides, the CDR3 is TGTGCCAGCAGTTCTTACAACAGGGGAAACACTGAAGCTTTCTTT.

This sequence joins TRBV18 and TRBJ2-1, with D maybe TRBD1 (6 bases). The CDR3 spans 14 residues. Looked up from germline, CDR1 is KGHSH and CDR2 is LQKENI. Between the trimmed V and J ends, which lost 0 bases and 6 bases, there was a span of 9 bases. The CDR3 DNA follows: TGTGCCAGCTCACCACCTCCAGGGGCCAATGAGCAGTTCTTC. Its translation: CASSPPPGANEQFF. The entire variable domain, with the rest obtained from reference TRBV18 and TRBJ2-1, is as follows: NAGVMQNPRHLVRRRGQEARLRCSPMKGHSHVYWYRQLPEEGLKFMVYLQKENIIDESGMPKERFSAEFPKEGPSILRIQQVVRGDSAAYFCASSPPPGANEQFFGPGTRLTVL.

The V and J genes are TRBV5-1 and TRBJ1-3, with D uncertain. From germline, CDR1 is SGHRS and CDR2 YFSETQ. Trimming pared 4 bases from V and 0 bases from J, leaving 17 bases between. This CDR3 comprises 17 residues. The DNA for the CDR3 is TGCGCCAGCAGCCCGACATCCCGGCATTACTCTGGAAACACCATATATTTT. It yields the protein CASSPTSRHYSGNTIYF.

V usage is TRBV19 and J usage is TRBJ1-1; 7 bases align to TRBD1. The CDR3 runs 13 residues. V dropped 5 bases and J dropped 1; count of bases not matched to a gene: 1. Germline assignment: CDR1 LNHDA and CDR2 SQIVND (reference sequence). CDR3 in amino acids: CASSYRGNTEAFF. DNA of the CDR3: TGTGCCAGTAGTTACAGGGGGAACACTGAAGCTTTCTTT.

The chain couples TRBV29-1 to TRBJ2-7; D is unclear. The CDR3 length is 12 residues. The V gene's germline CDR1 is SQVTM and CDR2 ANQGSEA. V lost 2 bases, J lost 0 bases, and 5 bases lay in between. CDR3 residues: CSVETSSYEQYF. The CDR3 DNA follows: TGCAGCGTTGAAACAAGCTCCTACGAGCAGTACTTC.

The chain is built from TRBV5-1 and TRBJ1-5; TRBD1 agrees at 8 bases. The V segment lost 2 bases and the J segment 1 base; nucleotides outside the gene matches: 5. The CDR3 runs to 16 residues. Germline V gives CDR1 SGHRS, CDR2 YFSETQ. The CDR3: CASSFGQGGSNQPQHF. CDR3 nucleotides: TGCGCCAGCAGCTTCGGACAGGGCGGAAGCAATCAGCCCCAGCATTTT.

This chain uses TRBV19 with TRBJ2-3, with D maybe TRBD1 (5 bases). The V and J ends lost 3 bases and 2 bases respectively, with 12 bases between them. This CDR3 has 15 amino acids. The germline gives CDR1 LNHDA, CDR2 SQIVND (reference sequence). CDR3 DNA: TGTGCCAGTAGTATGGGGCGCTCGACCACAGATACGCAGTATTTT. Amino acids: CASSMGRSTTDTQYF.